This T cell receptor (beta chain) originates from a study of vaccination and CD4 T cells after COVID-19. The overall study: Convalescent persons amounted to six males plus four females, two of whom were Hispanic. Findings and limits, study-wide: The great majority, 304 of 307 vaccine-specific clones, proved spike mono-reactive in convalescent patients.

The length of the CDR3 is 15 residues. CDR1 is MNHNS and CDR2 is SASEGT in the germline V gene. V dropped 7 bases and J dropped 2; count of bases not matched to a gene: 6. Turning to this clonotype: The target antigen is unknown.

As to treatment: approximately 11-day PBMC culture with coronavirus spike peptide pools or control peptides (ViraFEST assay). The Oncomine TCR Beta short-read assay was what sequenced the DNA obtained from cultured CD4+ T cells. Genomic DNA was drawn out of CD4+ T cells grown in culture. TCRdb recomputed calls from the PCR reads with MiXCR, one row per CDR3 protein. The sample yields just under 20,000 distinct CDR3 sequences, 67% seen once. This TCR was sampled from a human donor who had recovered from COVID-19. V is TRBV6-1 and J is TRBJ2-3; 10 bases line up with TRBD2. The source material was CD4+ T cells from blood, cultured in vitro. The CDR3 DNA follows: TGTGCCAGCATCCTAGCGGGGGTTAACACAGATACGCAGTATTTT. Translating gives CASILAGVNTDTQYF.